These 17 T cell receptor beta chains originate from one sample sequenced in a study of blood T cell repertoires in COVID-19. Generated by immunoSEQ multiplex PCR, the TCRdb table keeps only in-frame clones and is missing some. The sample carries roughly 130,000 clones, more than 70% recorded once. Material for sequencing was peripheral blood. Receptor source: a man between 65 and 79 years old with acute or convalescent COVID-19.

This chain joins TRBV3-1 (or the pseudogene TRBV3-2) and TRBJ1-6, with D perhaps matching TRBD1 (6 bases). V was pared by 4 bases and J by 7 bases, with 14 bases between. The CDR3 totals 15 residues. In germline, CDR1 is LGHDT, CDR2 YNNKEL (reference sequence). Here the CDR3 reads CASSRGGGQNSPLHF. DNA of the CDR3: TGTGCCAGCAGCCGAGGGGGGGGGCAGAATTCACCCCTCCACTTT.

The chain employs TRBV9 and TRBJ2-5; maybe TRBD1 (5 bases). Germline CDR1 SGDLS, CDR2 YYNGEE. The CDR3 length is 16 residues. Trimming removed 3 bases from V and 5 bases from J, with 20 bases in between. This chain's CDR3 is CASSGGSRPVGETQYF. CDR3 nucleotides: TGTGCCAGCAGCGGGGGCTCAAGACCCGTAGGGGAGACCCAGTACTTC.

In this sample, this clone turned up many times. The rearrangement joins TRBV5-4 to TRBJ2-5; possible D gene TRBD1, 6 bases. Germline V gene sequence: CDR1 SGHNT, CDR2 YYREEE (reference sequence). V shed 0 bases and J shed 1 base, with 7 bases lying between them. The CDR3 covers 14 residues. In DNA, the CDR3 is TGTGCCAGCAGCTTGGGACAGGCCCAAGAGACCCAGTACTTC. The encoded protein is CASSLGQAQETQYF.

CDR3 region: CASSIRTGLGEKLFF. The CDR3 nucleotides read TGTGCCAGCAGCATAAGGACAGGGCTGGGTGAAAAACTGTTTTTT. V gene TRBV5-6 combines with J gene TRBJ1-4, with 8 nucleotides matching TRBD1. Trimming at V came to 4 bases and at J to 7 bases, leaving 9 bases not matched to a gene. This CDR3 contains 15 residues. In germline, CDR1 is SGHDT, CDR2 YYEEEE.

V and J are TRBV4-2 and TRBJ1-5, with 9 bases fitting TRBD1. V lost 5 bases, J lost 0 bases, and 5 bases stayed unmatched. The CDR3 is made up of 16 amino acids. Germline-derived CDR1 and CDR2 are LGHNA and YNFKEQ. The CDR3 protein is CASSYVQGASNQPQHF. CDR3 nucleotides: TGTGCCAGCAGCTATGTACAGGGGGCTAGCAATCAGCCCCAGCATTTT.

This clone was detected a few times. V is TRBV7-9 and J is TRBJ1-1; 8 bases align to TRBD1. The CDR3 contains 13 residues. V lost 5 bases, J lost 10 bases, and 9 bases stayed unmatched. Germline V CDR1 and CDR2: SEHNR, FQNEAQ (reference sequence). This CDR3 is CASSPGTGQRAFF. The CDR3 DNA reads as TGTGCCAGCAGCCCGGGGACAGGTCAAAGAGCTTTCTTT.

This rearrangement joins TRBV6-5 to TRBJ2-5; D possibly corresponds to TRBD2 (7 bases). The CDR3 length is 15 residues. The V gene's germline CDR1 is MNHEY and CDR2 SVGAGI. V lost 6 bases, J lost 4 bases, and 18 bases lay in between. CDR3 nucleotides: TGTGCCAGCAGCTTTCATGGGGGGGGGCGAGAGACCCAGTACTTC. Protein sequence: CASSFHGGGRETQYF.

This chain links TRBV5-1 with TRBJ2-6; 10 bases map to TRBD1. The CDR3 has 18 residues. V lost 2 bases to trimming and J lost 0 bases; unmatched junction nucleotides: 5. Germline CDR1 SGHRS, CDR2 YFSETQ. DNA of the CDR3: TGCGCCAGCAGCTTATCCGGGACAGGGGTCTCTGGGGCCAACGTCCTGACTTTC. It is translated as CASSLSGTGVSGANVLTF.

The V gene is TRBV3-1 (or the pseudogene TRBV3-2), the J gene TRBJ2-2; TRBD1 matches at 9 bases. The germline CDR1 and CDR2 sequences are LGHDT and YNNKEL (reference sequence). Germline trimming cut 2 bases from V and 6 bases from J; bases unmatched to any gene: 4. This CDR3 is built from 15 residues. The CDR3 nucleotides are TGTGCCAGCAGCCAAAACAGGGGGCTGGCCGGGGAGCTGTTTTTT. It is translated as CASSQNRGLAGELFF.

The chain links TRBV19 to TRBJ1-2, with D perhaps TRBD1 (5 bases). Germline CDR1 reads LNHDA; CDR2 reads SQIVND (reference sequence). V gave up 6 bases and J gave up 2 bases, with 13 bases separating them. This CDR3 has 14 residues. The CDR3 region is CASSLGPGNYGYTF. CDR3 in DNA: TGTGCCAGTAGCTTGGGTCCAGGGAACTATGGCTACACCTTC.

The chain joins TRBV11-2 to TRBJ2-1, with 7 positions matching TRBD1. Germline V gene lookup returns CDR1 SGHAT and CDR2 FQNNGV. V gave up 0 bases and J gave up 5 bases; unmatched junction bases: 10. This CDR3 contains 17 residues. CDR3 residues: CASSLDLKGQRDNEQFF. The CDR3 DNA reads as TGTGCCAGCAGCTTAGATCTTAAGGGACAGAGAGACAATGAGCAGTTCTTC.

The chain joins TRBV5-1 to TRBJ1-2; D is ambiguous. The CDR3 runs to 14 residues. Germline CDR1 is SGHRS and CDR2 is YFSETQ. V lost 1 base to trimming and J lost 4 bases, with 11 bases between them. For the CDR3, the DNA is TGCGCCAGCAGCTTGCGTGGGGAGAGCTATGGCTACACCTTC. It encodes CASSLRGESYGYTF.

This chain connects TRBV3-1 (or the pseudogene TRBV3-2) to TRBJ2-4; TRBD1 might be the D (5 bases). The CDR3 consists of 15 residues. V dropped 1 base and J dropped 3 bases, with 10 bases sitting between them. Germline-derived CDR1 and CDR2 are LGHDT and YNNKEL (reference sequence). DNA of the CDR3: TGTGCCAGCAGCCAAGGGGGCTCTGTCAAAAACATTCAGTACTTC. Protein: CASSQGGSVKNIQYF.

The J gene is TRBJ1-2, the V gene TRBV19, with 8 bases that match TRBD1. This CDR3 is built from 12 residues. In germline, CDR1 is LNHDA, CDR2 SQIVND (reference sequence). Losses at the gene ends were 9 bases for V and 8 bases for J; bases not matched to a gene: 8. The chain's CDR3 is CASRQGRKGYTF. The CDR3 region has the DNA TGTGCCAGCCGACAGGGGCGAAAAGGCTACACCTTC.

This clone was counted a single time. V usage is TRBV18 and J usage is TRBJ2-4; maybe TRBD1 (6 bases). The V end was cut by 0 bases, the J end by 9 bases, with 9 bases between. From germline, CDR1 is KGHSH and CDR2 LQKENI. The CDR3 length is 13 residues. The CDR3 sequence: CASSPPGATIQYF. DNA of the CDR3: TGTGCCAGCTCACCACCGGGGGCGACCATTCAGTACTTC. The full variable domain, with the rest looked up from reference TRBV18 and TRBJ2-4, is NAGVMQNPRHLVRRRGQEARLRCSPMKGHSHVYWYRQLPEEGLKFMVYLQKENIIDESGMPKERFSAEFPKEGPSILRIQQVVRGDSAAYFCASSPPGATIQYFGAGTRLSVL.

CDR3 region: CASSHRGSIDEQYF. CDR3 in DNA: TGCGCCAGCAGCCACAGGGGGTCTATAGACGAGCAGTACTTC. The chain recombines TRBV5-1 with TRBJ2-7; 8 bases align to TRBD1. The J segment lost 5 bases and the V segment lost 4 bases, leaving 8 bases of the junction unmatched. Germline V lookup: CDR1 SGHRS, CDR2 YFSETQ. The CDR3 is 14 amino acids.

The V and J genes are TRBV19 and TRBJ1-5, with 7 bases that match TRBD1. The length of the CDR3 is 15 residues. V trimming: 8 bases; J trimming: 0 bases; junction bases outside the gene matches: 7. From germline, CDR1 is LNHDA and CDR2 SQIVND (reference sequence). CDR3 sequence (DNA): TGTGCCAGTCGACCGGGACAGAATAGCAATCAGCCCCAGCATTTT. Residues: CASRPGQNSNQPQHF.